These 2 T cell receptor beta chains came from one sample sequenced in a study of shared clonotypes between healthy human individuals. Profiled with immunoSEQ multiplex PCR; TCRdb holds only in-frame clones, not every one. In the table there are 950,000 to 1,100,000 clones, approximately 80% of which are singletons. Sequencing used memory CD4+ T cells from PBMCs. Described subset: CD45RA-negative fraction. The receptors originated from a man aged 18 to 29 in good health. Some clones in this sample may be carry-over from other donors' samples.

In its sample, this clone was seen a few times. The chain uses TRBV7-7 and TRBJ2-5; TRBD2 agrees at 7 bases. CDR1 is SSHAT, CDR2 FNYEAQ, per germline (reference sequence). J was trimmed by 5 bases and V by 1 base; bases with no gene match: 10. The CDR3 contains 16 residues. CDR3 in DNA: TGTGCCAGCAGCTTAGGTGGAGGCGGGAGTGGGGAGACCCAGTACTTC. Translated, it gives CASSLGGGGSGETQYF.

This clone was picked up one time. It may be a read error: a sequence one base away is much more abundant. This chain joins TRBV29-1 and TRBJ2-2, with D possibly being TRBD1 or TRBD2 (5 bases each). This CDR3 region has 15 residues. CDR1 is SQVTM and CDR2 is ANQGSEA in the germline V gene. The V end was cut by 0 bases, the J end by 13 bases, with 21 bases between. The CDR3 nucleotides are TGCAGCGTTGAAGATGAGGCAGGGTATTTCCGGGGGCTGTTTTTT. Translation gives CSVEDEAGYFRGLFF.